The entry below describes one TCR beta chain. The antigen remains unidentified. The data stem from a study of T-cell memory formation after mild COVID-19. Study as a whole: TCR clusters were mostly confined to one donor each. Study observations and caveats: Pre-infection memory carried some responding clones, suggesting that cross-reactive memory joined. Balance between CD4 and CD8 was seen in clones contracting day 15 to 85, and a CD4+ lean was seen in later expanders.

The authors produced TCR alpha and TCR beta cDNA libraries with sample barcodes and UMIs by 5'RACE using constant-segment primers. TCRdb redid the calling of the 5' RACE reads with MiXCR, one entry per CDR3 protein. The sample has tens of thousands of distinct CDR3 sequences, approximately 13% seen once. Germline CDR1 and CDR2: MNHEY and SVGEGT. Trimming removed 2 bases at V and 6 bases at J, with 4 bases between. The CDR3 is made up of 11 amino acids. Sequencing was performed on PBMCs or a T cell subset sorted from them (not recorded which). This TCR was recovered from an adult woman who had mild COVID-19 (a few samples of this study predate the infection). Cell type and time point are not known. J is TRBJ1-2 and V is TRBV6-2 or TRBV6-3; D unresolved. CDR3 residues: CASSYHDGYTF. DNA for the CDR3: TGTGCCAGCAGTTACCACGATGGCTACACCTTC.